Included here is one T cell receptor (beta chain) sequence, with context. The trim removed 6 bases at V and 0 bases at J, leaving 3 bases unmatched. The length of the CDR3 is 14 residues. CDR1 and CDR2 (germline): MNHEY, SVGAGI. This specimen comes from a study of Tregs in tolerant kidney transplant recipients. Clones were read by immunoSEQ multiplex PCR, and TCRdb kept only the in-frame ones, dropping some. The sample shows roughly 80,000 clones, around 90% of them seen only once. The origin of this receptor is a human donor who received a combined kidney and bone marrow transplant. This sample comprised Tregs from blood, obtained before the transplant. The rearrangement links TRBV6-5 to TRBJ2-7, with TRBD2 identical over 9 bases. Here the CDR3 reads CASRLAGPSYEQYF. The CDR3 nucleotides read TGTGCCAGCAGGCTAGCGGGGCCCTCCTACGAGCAGTACTTC.